Presented here are 32 T cell receptor beta chains from one specimen sequenced in a study of chemoradiotherapy in HPV16-positive cancers. TCRdb keeps only in-frame clones here, not all; method: immunoSEQ multiplex PCR. The top ten clones hold approximately 14% of a sample with about 3,000 clones, around two thirds of them seen once. Sample collection occurred from a patient who underwent chemoradiotherapy. The receptors come from a human donor with HPV-associated anogenital cancer.

J is TRBJ1-6 and V is TRBV19; D is undetermined. V dropped 8 bases and J dropped 9 bases, with 20 bases sitting between them. Germline CDR1 and CDR2: LNHDA and SQIVND (reference sequence). This CDR3 is 15 amino acids long. The CDR3: CASGKALQASSPLHF. As DNA, the CDR3 is TGTGCCAGTGGGAAGGCCCTTCAGGCTTCTTCACCCCTCCACTTT.

J is TRBJ2-7 and V is TRBV7-2; weak D call: TRBD2 (6 bases). Looked up from germline, CDR1 is SGHTA and CDR2 is FQGNSA. The CDR3 has 15 amino acids. V lost 5 bases, J lost 1 base, and 15 bases lay in between. The CDR3 protein is CASSASGGDSYEQYF. The CDR3 nucleotides read TGTGCCAGCAGCGCCTCGGGCGGGGATTCCTACGAGCAGTACTTC.

The chain joins TRBV6-1 to TRBJ1-3; no clear D gene. Between the trimmed V and J ends, which lost 1 base and 0 bases, there was a span of 7 bases. CDR1 is MNHNS, CDR2 SASEGT, per germline. The CDR3 runs to 15 residues. CDR3: CASSEEKSSGNTIYF. CDR3 sequence (DNA): TGTGCCAGCAGTGAAGAGAAAAGCTCTGGAAACACCATATATTTT.

V is TRBV19 and J is TRBJ1-2; 9 positions match TRBD1. This CDR3 spans 13 amino acids. The J segment lost 8 bases and the V segment lost 9 bases, leaving 10 bases of the junction unmatched. Germline V gene lookup returns CDR1 LNHDA and CDR2 SQIVND (reference sequence). Written as DNA, the CDR3 is TGTGCCAGCAAAGAGGGACAGGGTTACGGCTACACCTTC. Translated: CASKEGQGYGYTF. Filled out from reference TRBV19 and TRBJ1-2, the complete variable domain reads DGGITQSPKYLFRKEGQNVTLSCEQNLNHDAMYWYRQDPGQGLRLIYYSQIVNDFQKGDIAEGYSVSREKKESFPLTVTSAQKNPTAFYLCASKEGQGYGYTFGSGTRLTVV.

This chain uses TRBV7-6 with TRBJ2-7; weak D call: TRBD2 (7 bases). CDR3 length equals 14 residues. CDR1 SGHVS and CDR2 FNYEAQ come from the germline V gene. The V end was cut by 5 bases, the J end by 6 bases, with 17 bases between. The CDR3 region has the DNA TGTGCCAGCAGCGGGCGGGGGACAAGGATCGAGCAGTACTTC. Translated, it gives CASSGRGTRIEQYF.

The sample holds a few counts of this clone. The chain joins TRBV10-2 to TRBJ1-4; 9 positions match TRBD1. Germline assignment: CDR1 WSHSY and CDR2 SAAADI. Germline trimming cut 6 bases from V and 4 bases from J; bases unmatched to any gene: 9. There are 16 residues in the CDR3. The CDR3 coding sequence is TGCGCCAGCAGCAAAGGACAGGGGTTCCGTAATGAAAAACTGTTTTTT. Translation gives CASSKGQGFRNEKLFF.

The chain combines TRBV6-5 with TRBJ1-2; 8 bases are shared with TRBD1. This CDR3 region has 13 residues. Germline V gives CDR1 MNHEY, CDR2 SVGAGI. V trimming: 6 bases; J trimming: 5 bases; junction bases outside the gene matches: 5. The CDR3 coding sequence is TGTGCCAGCAGCTACGACAGGGGTTATGGCTACACCTTC. It is translated as CASSYDRGYGYTF.

The genes are TRBV9 and TRBJ1-4; D gene uncertain. The V gene's germline CDR1 is SGDLS and CDR2 YYNGEE. This CDR3 comprises 15 residues. V was pared by 4 bases and J by 0 bases, with 10 bases between. CDR3 amino acids: CASSPAGATNEKLFF. In DNA, the CDR3 is TGTGCCAGCAGCCCCGCGGGTGCAACTAATGAAAAACTGTTTTTT.

The J gene is TRBJ2-7, the V gene TRBV2, with a possible D match to TRBD2 (5 bases). CDR1 and CDR2 from the germline V gene are SNHLY and FYNNEI. V lost 4 bases to trimming and J lost 3 bases, with 16 bases between them. The CDR3 length is 15 residues. CDR3 DNA sequence: TGTGCCAGCAGTGGATCGGGTACTAGAGTCTACGAGCAGTACTTC. It translates to CASSGSGTRVYEQYF.

The chain carries TRBV2 and TRBJ2-7; D ambiguous. Trimming took 0 bases from V and 4 from J, leaving 13 bases between them. The CDR3 sequence is 15 residues long. Germline lookup yields CDR1 SNHLY and CDR2 FYNNEI. CDR3 sequence: CASSEAAAGKYEQYV. The DNA for the CDR3 is TGTGCCAGCAGTGAAGCTGCGGCAGGAAAGTACGAGCAGTACGTC.

In its sample, this clone ranks as large. At the DNA level, this CDR3 is encoded by other sequences in the same sample as well. The rearrangement links TRBV10-2 to TRBJ1-5, with D hard to call. Germline assignment: CDR1 WSHSY and CDR2 SAAADI. The V end lost 3 bases, the J end lost 0 bases, and 9 bases lay between the germline ends. The CDR3 totals 15 residues. This chain's CDR3 is CASSDAGYSNQPQHF. The DNA of the CDR3 is TGCGCCAGCAGTGACGCAGGTTATAGCAATCAGCCCCAGCATTTT.

The rearrangement joins TRBV11-2 to TRBJ2-1, with TRBD2 matching over 9 bases. Unmatched junction bases numbered 13, after V lost 4 bases and J lost 6 bases. CDR3 length: 17 residues. From germline, CDR1 is SGHAT and CDR2 FQNNGV. CDR3 DNA sequence: TGTGCCAGCAGCTCGGTGTCGCTGGCGGGGGGGTTCAATGAGCAGTTCTTC. Translating gives CASSSVSLAGGFNEQFF.

This rearrangement joins TRBV28 to TRBJ2-6; no reliable D call. CDR3 length: 20 residues. The V gene lost 4 bases and the J gene lost 0 bases, with 22 bases spanning the gap. Germline values: CDR1 MDHEN, CDR2 SYDVKM. The CDR3 DNA reads as TGTGCCAGCAGTTCCACTAATCCCATTCGACCGATCTCTGGGGCCAACGTCCTGACTTTC. Translating it yields CASSSTNPIRPISGANVLTF. Using reference TRBV28 and TRBJ2-6 for the parts outside the CDR3, the full variable domain is DVKVTQSSRYLVKRTGEKVFLECVQDMDHENMFWYRQDPGLGLRLIYFSYDVKMKEKGDIPEGYSVSREKKERFSLILESASTNQTSMYLCASSSTNPIRPISGANVLTFGAGSRLTVL.

The rearrangement joins TRBV2 to TRBJ2-7, with unresolved D. This CDR3 is built from 17 residues. V was clipped by 0 bases and J by 0 bases, with 15 bases between them. In germline, CDR1 is SNHLY, CDR2 FYNNEI. The CDR3 region has the DNA TGTGCCAGCAGTGAAGCGCGAGAGGTAAGGAGCTCCTACGAGCAGTACTTC. It translates to CASSEAREVRSSYEQYF.

The chain uses TRBV2 and TRBJ2-5; D possibly corresponds to TRBD2 (7 bases). The V gene's germline CDR1 is SNHLY and CDR2 FYNNEI. CDR3 length: 14 residues. V was pared by 4 bases and J by 5 bases, with 14 bases between. The CDR3 spells CASSVGGPAETQYF. CDR3 nucleotides: TGTGCCAGCAGTGTCGGGGGGCCCGCGGAGACCCAGTACTTC.

The J gene is TRBJ2-3, the V gene TRBV5-6; the match to TRBD2 covers 13 bases. The CDR3 loop spans 16 amino acids. With 4 bases clipped from V and 2 bases from J, the junction kept 4 bases outside the gene matches. CDR1 is SGHDT, CDR2 YYEEEE, per germline. This chain's CDR3 is CASSKLAGGATDTQYF. The DNA for the CDR3 is TGTGCCAGCAGCAAACTAGCGGGGGGGGCCACAGATACGCAGTATTTT.

This chain joins TRBV2 and TRBJ2-1; 9 nucleotides line up with TRBD1. Trimming at V came to 6 bases and at J to 8 bases, leaving 8 bases not matched to a gene. Germline values: CDR1 SNHLY, CDR2 FYNNEI. CDR3 length equals 14 residues. This chain's CDR3 is CASRPGQGADEQFF. CDR3 DNA sequence: TGTGCCAGCAGGCCGGGACAGGGTGCCGATGAGCAGTTCTTC.

The V call is TRBV4-3, the J call TRBJ2-3, with TRBD1 matching over 8 bases. Germline V gene lookup returns CDR1 LGHNA and CDR2 YSLEER. CDR3 length: 15 residues. V was pared by 5 bases and J by 5 bases, with 9 bases of the junction left unmatched. CDR3 sequence (DNA): TGCGCCAGCAGCGTCCAGGGGGCATCTGAAGATACGCAGTATTTT. Encoded protein: CASSVQGASEDTQYF.

The chain couples TRBV29-1 to TRBJ2-3; D perhaps matches TRBD2 (5 bases). The germline CDR1 and CDR2 sequences are SQVTM and ANQGSEA. Trimming took 4 bases from V and 0 from J, leaving 11 bases between them. The CDR3 consists of 14 residues. The CDR3: CSVGTLSSTDTQYF. In DNA form, the CDR3 reads TGCAGCGTTGGGACTCTATCTAGCACAGATACGCAGTATTTT.

The chain has TRBV15 and TRBJ1-5, with D unclear. Germline lookup yields CDR1 LNHNV and CDR2 YYDKDF (reference sequence). The V and J ends lost 0 bases and 6 bases respectively, with 6 bases between them. The CDR3 covers 13 residues. The DNA for the CDR3 is TGTGCCACCAGCAGAGATCCCATTCAGCCCCAGCATTTT. It encodes CATSRDPIQPQHF.

This clone came up a few times. V gene TRBV6-1 combines with J gene TRBJ1-1; D gene uncertain. There are 14 residues in the CDR3. Trimming pared 3 bases from V and 6 bases from J, leaving 14 bases between. Germline CDR1 and CDR2: MNHNS and SASEGT. The CDR3 sequence is CASSDYRVEAEAFF. CDR3 DNA sequence: TGTGCCAGCAGTGATTATAGGGTAGAGGCTGAAGCTTTCTTT.

The chain couples TRBV11-3 to TRBJ2-6; tentatively, D is TRBD1 (5 bases). The CDR3 sequence is 16 residues long. The V end lost 1 base, the J end lost 0 bases, and 7 bases lay between the germline ends. In germline, CDR1 is SGHNT, CDR2 YENEEA. This chain's CDR3 is CASSLGRASGANVLTF. The CDR3 region has the DNA TGTGCCAGCAGCTTAGGCAGGGCCTCTGGGGCCAACGTCCTGACTTTC.

The CDR3 here is CAATSLQGSSYEQYF. The CDR3 DNA reads TGTGCCGCCACCTCCCTCCAGGGTAGCTCCTACGAGCAGTACTTC. This rearrangement joins TRBV10-3 to TRBJ2-7, with D possibly being TRBD1 (5 bases). Trimming cost V 11 bases and J 0 bases, with 20 bases left between them. This CDR3 contains 15 residues. Germline-derived CDR1 and CDR2 are ENHRY and SYGVKD.

The chain uses TRBV7-6 and TRBJ2-2; D gene uncertain. This CDR3 has 14 residues. Germline CDR1 reads SGHVS; CDR2 reads FNYEAQ. V lost 0 bases, J lost 0 bases, and 2 bases lay in between. The CDR3 DNA follows: TGTGCCAGCAGCTTAGCAGCGAACACCGGGGAGCTGTTTTTT. This sequence encodes CASSLAANTGELFF.

This clone was observed a few times. The chain has TRBV19 and TRBJ1-2; D not resolved. There are 12 residues in the CDR3. V lost 10 bases and J lost 2, with 11 bases in between. The V gene's germline CDR1 is LNHDA and CDR2 SQIVND (reference sequence). CDR3 nucleotides: TGTGCCATTCAGCGCGGAAACTATGGCTACACCTTC. The encoded protein is CAIQRGNYGYTF.

The J gene is TRBJ2-1, the V gene TRBV19; 8 bases align to TRBD2. Germline V gives CDR1 LNHDA, CDR2 SQIVND (reference sequence). The CDR3 loop spans 16 amino acids. V trimming: 2 bases; J trimming: 0 bases; junction bases outside the gene matches: 3. In nucleotides, the CDR3 is TGTGCCAGTAGTATAAGCGGGGGAGTCTCCTACAATGAGCAGTTCTTC. Encoded protein: CASSISGGVSYNEQFF.

The chain is built from TRBV5-1 and TRBJ2-3; 10 nucleotides agree with TRBD2. The CDR3 consists of 16 residues. Germline V lookup: CDR1 SGHRS, CDR2 YFSETQ. J was trimmed by 0 bases and V by 5 bases; bases with no gene match: 6. CDR3 amino acids: CASSRSGGVSTDTQYF. Here the CDR3 DNA reads TGCGCCAGCAGTAGAAGCGGGGGGGTTAGCACAGATACGCAGTATTTT.

J is TRBJ2-2 and V is TRBV5-1; the match to TRBD1 covers 8 bases. CDR1 SGHRS and CDR2 YFSETQ come from the germline V gene. This CDR3 region has 15 residues. V trimming: 1 base; J trimming: 4 bases; junction bases outside the gene matches: 3. As DNA, the CDR3 is TGCGCCAGCAGCTTGAGACAGGGGTCCACCGGGGAGCTGTTTTTT. Protein product: CASSLRQGSTGELFF.

CDR3 loop: CASSLNQGRGAFF. In DNA form, the CDR3 reads TGTGCCAGCAGCTTAAACCAGGGAAGGGGAGCTTTCTTT. This chain joins TRBV7-2 and TRBJ1-1; D might be TRBD1 (5 bases). Germline assignment: CDR1 SGHTA and CDR2 FQGNSA. The CDR3 covers 13 residues. The V end was cut by 2 bases, the J end by 10 bases, with 14 bases between.

This chain joins TRBV7-2 and TRBJ1-5; TRBD1 agrees at 7 bases. Trimming took 2 bases from V and 0 from J; bases not matched to a gene: 4. This CDR3 contains 16 residues. The germline V gene has CDR1 SGHTA and CDR2 FQGNSA. The CDR3 bases are TGTGCCAGCAGCTTATATGGGACAGATAGCAATCAGCCCCAGCATTTT. This sequence encodes CASSLYGTDSNQPQHF.

This chain joins TRBV6-1 and TRBJ1-5; D gene ambiguous. V was trimmed by 0 bases and J by 4 bases, leaving 10 bases between them. There are 15 residues in the CDR3. In germline, CDR1 is MNHNS, CDR2 SASEGT. The CDR3 loop reads CASSEATAKNQPQHF. CDR3 sequence (DNA): TGTGCCAGCAGTGAAGCCACAGCAAAAAATCAGCCCCAGCATTTT.

V usage is TRBV29-1 and J usage is TRBJ2-5; D perhaps matches TRBD2 (5 bases). From germline, CDR1 is SQVTM and CDR2 ANQGSEA. With 6 bases removed from V and 2 bases from J, the gap between germline ends came to 13 bases. This CDR3 is 13 amino acids long. CDR3 in DNA: TGCAGCGTCTCAAGGACTGATCAAGAGACCCAGTACTTC. It yields the protein CSVSRTDQETQYF.